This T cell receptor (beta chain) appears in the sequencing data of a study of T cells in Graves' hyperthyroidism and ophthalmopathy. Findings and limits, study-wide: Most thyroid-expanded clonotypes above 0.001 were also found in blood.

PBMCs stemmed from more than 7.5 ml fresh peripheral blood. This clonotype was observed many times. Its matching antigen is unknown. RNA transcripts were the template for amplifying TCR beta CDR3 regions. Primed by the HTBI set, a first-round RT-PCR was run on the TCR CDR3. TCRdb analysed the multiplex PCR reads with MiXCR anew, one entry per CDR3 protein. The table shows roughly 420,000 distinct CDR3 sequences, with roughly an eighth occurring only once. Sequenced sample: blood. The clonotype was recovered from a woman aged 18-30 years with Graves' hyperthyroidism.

The CDR3 DNA reads TGTGCCTGGACGGGACAGAGACACTCTGAAGCTTTCTTT. Its translation: CAWTGQRHSEAFF. V is TRBV30 and J is TRBJ1-1; 7 bases match TRBD1. The germline CDR1 and CDR2 sequences are GTSNPN and SVGIG (reference sequence). The V and J ends lost 4 bases and 6 bases, in that order; junction bases with no gene match: 8. The CDR3 has 13 amino acids.